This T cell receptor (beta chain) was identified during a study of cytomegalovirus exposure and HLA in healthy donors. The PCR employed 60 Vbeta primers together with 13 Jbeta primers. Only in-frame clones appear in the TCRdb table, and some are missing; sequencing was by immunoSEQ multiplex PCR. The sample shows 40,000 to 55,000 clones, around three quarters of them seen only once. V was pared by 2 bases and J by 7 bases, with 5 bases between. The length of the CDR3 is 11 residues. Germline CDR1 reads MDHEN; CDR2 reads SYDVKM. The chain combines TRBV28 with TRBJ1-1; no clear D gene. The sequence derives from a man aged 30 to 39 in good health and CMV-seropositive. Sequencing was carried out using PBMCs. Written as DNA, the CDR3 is TGTGCCAGCAGTTTAGACAATGAAGCTTTCTTT. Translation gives CASSLDNEAFF.